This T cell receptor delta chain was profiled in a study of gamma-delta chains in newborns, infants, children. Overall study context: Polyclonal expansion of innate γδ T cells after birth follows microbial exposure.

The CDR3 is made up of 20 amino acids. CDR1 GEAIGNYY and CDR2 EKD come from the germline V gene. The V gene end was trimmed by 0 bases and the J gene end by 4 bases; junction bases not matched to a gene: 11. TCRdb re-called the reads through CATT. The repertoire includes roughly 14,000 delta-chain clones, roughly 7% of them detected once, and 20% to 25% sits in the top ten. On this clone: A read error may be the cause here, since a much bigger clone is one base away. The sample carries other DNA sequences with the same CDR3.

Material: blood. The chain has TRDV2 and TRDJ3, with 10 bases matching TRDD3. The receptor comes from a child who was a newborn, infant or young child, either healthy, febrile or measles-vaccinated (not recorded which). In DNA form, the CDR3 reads TGTGCCTGTGACACCGTACTGGGGGATCCAAGCTCATGGGACACCCGACAGATGTTTTTC. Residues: CACDTVLGDPSSWDTRQMFF.